The present T cell receptor beta chain was sequenced within a study of cytomegalovirus exposure and HLA in healthy donors. V shed 0 bases and J shed 4 bases, with 13 bases lying between them. The CDR3 length is 16 residues. CDR1 and CDR2 (germline): SGHNT, YYREEE (reference sequence). PCR used 60 Vbeta primers and 13 Jbeta primers. The method was immunoSEQ multiplex PCR; TCRdb's version includes in-frame clones alone and lacks a portion of them. The data show 150,000 to 200,000 clones, over 70% seen once. The donors (healthy individuals) were bone marrow donors. The chain links TRBV5-4 to TRBJ2-2; tentative D call: TRBD2 (7 bases). The receptor was derived from a woman between 50 and 59 years old in good health and CMV-seropositive. The sequenced sample was PBMCs. DNA of the CDR3: TGTGCCAGCAGCTTGGCCGGGGGGCTAAGCACCGGGGAGCTGTTTTTT. Residues: CASSLAGGLSTGELFF.